The 16 T cell receptor beta chains below all came from one sample that was sequenced in a study of beta chain features in type 1 diabetes. Findings and caveats of the study: Within each of all four CD4+ subsets, Type 1 diabetes patients had TCRB CDR3s that were moderately but significantly shorter.

Sequenced material consisted of expressed TCRB transcripts (all of the isolated RNA was reverse transcribed). TCRdb keeps only in-frame clones here, not all; method: immunoSEQ multiplex PCR. Among about 700,000 clones, 13% were seen once, and the ten largest hold 0.022%. For these receptors, no antigen is known. The sequenced sample consisted of naive CD4+ T cells from blood. These receptors were collected from a man younger than 35 with type 1 diabetes.

The V and J genes are TRBV5-1 and TRBJ1-1; 7 nucleotides agree with TRBD1. The CDR3 covers 14 residues. Germline-derived CDR1 and CDR2 are SGHRS and YFSETQ. V lost 1 base and J lost 11; bases outside the gene matches: 11. CDR3 protein: CASSLWVGGGHAFF. CDR3 coding DNA: TGCGCCAGCAGCTTGTGGGTAGGGGGCGGTCACGCTTTCTTT.

CDR3 sequence: CASSLRSSSYNEQFF. CDR3 DNA: TGTGCCAGCAGTTTGAGGTCAAGCTCCTACAATGAGCAGTTCTTC. The chain employs TRBV28 and TRBJ2-1; D is ambiguous. V lost 3 bases and J 0 bases, leaving 9 bases between the germline ends. The CDR3 is made up of 15 amino acids. Per germline, CDR1 MDHEN and CDR2 SYDVKM. The full variable domain, its missing parts supplied by reference TRBV28 and TRBJ2-1, is DVKVTQSSRYLVKRTGEKVFLECVQDMDHENMFWYRQDPGLGLRLIYFSYDVKMKEKGDIPEGYSVSREKKERFSLILESASTNQTSMYLCASSLRSSSYNEQFFGPGTRLTVL.

This clone was seen a few times. V gene TRBV30 combines with J gene TRBJ1-6; D remains ambiguous. Germline V CDR1 and CDR2: GTSNPN, SVGIG (reference sequence). V shed 3 bases and J shed 4 bases, with 10 bases lying between them. The CDR3 runs 14 residues. CDR3 nucleotides: TGTGCCTGGAGGGCTCACAGATATAATTCACCCCTCCACTTT. Protein sequence: CAWRAHRYNSPLHF.

The V gene is TRBV5-1, the J gene TRBJ2-3; 8 bases agree with TRBD2. The ends lost 5 bases at V and 6 bases at J; junction bases unmatched: 8. From germline, CDR1 is SGHRS and CDR2 YFSETQ. The CDR3 runs 14 residues. CDR3 amino acids: CASSRGGRRDTQYF. The DNA for the CDR3 is TGCGCCAGCAGTCGCGGGGGGCGAAGGGATACGCAGTATTTT.

This clone has a handful of counts. V is TRBV29-1 and J is TRBJ2-2, with D perhaps TRBD1 (6 bases). The germline CDR1 and CDR2 sequences are SQVTM and ANQGSEA. Trimming shortened V by 6 bases and J by 8 bases, and 19 bases separated the two germline ends. There are 14 residues in the CDR3. The CDR3 here is CSVYRVRVRGELFF. CDR3 DNA sequence: TGCAGCGTGTACAGGGTCAGAGTCAGGGGGGAGCTGTTTTTT.

The V and J genes are TRBV5-1 and TRBJ2-2, with a tentative D call TRBD1 (6 bases). Trimming took 0 bases from V and 1 from J, leaving 10 bases between them. Germline assignment: CDR1 SGHRS and CDR2 YFSETQ. CDR3 length: 16 amino acids. The CDR3 nucleotides are TGCGCCAGCAGCTTGGTGGGACAAGGGAACACCGGGGAGCTGTTTTTT. Its translation is CASSLVGQGNTGELFF.

This clone occurred a few times. J is TRBJ1-1 and V is TRBV9; 11 positions match TRBD1. Per germline, CDR1 SGDLS and CDR2 YYNGEE. V gave up 0 bases and J gave up 4 bases; unmatched junction bases: 5. The CDR3 spans 16 residues. CDR3 region: CASSVAGQGAGTEAFF. CDR3 nucleotides: TGTGCCAGCAGCGTAGCAGGACAGGGGGCTGGCACTGAAGCTTTCTTT.

Concerning this clone: This specimen includes other DNA sequences encoding the same CDR3. The V call is TRBV30, the J call TRBJ1-1; no firm D call. The CDR3 is 13 residues long. The germline V gene encodes CDR1 GTSNPN and CDR2 SVGIG (reference sequence). The V end lost 0 bases, the J end lost 2 bases, and 7 bases lay between the germline ends. The CDR3 spells CAWSVGSNTEAFF. CDR3 coding DNA: TGTGCCTGGAGTGTAGGATCTAACACTGAAGCTTTCTTT.

The gene calls are TRBV18 and TRBJ1-1; no clear D. The CDR3 runs 15 residues. The germline V and J ends were trimmed by 0 bases and 0 bases, with 8 bases remaining between them. CDR1 and CDR2 from the germline V gene are KGHSH and LQKENI. CDR3 amino acids: CASSPPSVLNTEAFF. CDR3 in DNA: TGTGCCAGCTCACCACCATCGGTATTGAACACTGAAGCTTTCTTT.

This clone was detected a few times. V usage is TRBV13 and J usage is TRBJ1-1; tentatively, D is TRBD1 (5 bases). The CDR3 is 15 residues long. Looked up from germline, CDR1 is PRHDT and CDR2 is FYEKMQ (reference sequence). Trimming took 3 bases from V and 8 from J, leaving 19 bases between them. This CDR3 is CASSFGGAGWGEAFF. In DNA form, the CDR3 reads TGTGCCAGCAGCTTTGGTGGGGCCGGATGGGGAGAAGCTTTCTTT.

CDR3 in DNA: TGTGCCAGCAGCTTAGTGAGCGGGTCTAGCACAGATACGCAGTATTTT. It translates to CASSLVSGSSTDTQYF. The chain combines TRBV7-2 with TRBJ2-3, with a possible D match to TRBD2 (6 bases). The CDR3 contains 16 residues. V was shortened by 1 base and J by 0 bases, with 11 bases between the two germline ends. Germline CDR1 SGHTA, CDR2 FQGNSA.

This clone was observed a few times. The CDR3 DNA reads TGTGCCAGCATTCGAGTAAACCCGTATTCACCCCTCCACTTT. Translating it yields CASIRVNPYSPLHF. The chain carries TRBV11-2 and TRBJ1-6, with D unresolved. V was trimmed by 7 bases and J by 8 bases, leaving 15 bases between them. Germline loops: CDR1 SGHAT, CDR2 FQNNGV. The CDR3 is 14 amino acids.

The chain links TRBV7-9 to TRBJ1-2; a possible D gene is TRBD1 (6 bases). CDR3 length equals 18 residues. CDR1 and CDR2 from the germline V gene are SEHNR and FQNEAQ (reference sequence). V lost 1 base to trimming and J lost 4 bases, with 22 bases between them. The CDR3 is CASSLGEGQPSGGYGYTF. CDR3 DNA: TGTGCCAGCAGCTTAGGGGAGGGACAACCCTCCGGGGGCTATGGCTACACCTTC.

In its sample, this clone was seen a few times. In DNA, the CDR3 is TGTGCCAGCAGCCAAACGTTCGGGCAGCCCCAGCATTTT. Translated: CASSQTFGQPQHF. V and J are TRBV14 and TRBJ1-5; D unresolved. The CDR3 length is 13 residues. With 2 bases removed from V and 7 bases from J, the gap between germline ends came to 9 bases. CDR1 and CDR2 (germline): SGHDN, FVKESK.

This rearrangement joins TRBV30 to TRBJ1-4; D remains unclear. Trimming stripped 0 bases from V and 5 bases from J, with 10 bases between. Looked up from germline, CDR1 is GTSNPN and CDR2 is SVGIG (reference sequence). The CDR3 covers 14 residues. This chain's CDR3 is CAWSVGSRNEKLFF. The CDR3 nucleotides are TGTGCCTGGAGTGTCGGCAGCCGGAATGAAAAACTGTTTTTT.

This clone was counted between two and nine times. The chain links TRBV2 to TRBJ1-6; D uncertain. Germline V gives CDR1 SNHLY, CDR2 FYNNEI. There are 12 residues in the CDR3. Trimming cost V 4 bases and J 11 bases, with 9 bases left between them. The CDR3 loop reads CASSADGAPLHF. CDR3 coding DNA: TGTGCCAGCAGTGCGGATGGGGCACCCCTCCACTTT.